The TCR beta chain under discussion was sequenced for a study of blood T cell repertoires in COVID-19. This clone occurred many times. This sample also contains other DNA sequences that code for the same CDR3. Libraries were prepared by immunoSEQ multiplex PCR; TCRdb keeps only in-frame clonotypes and omits some of them. The sample lists around 450,000 clones, roughly 85% occurring once. This CDR3 has 14 residues. Trimming left V 1 base short and J 1 base short, with 5 bases between. Germline values: CDR1 SEHNR, CDR2 FQNEAQ (reference sequence). The TCR originated in a woman younger than 30 with acute COVID-19. V usage is TRBV7-9 and J usage is TRBJ1-5; D is uncertain. Specimen: PBMCs or T cells enriched from blood (not recorded which). CDR3 protein: CASSLERSNQPQHF. The DNA for the CDR3 is TGTGCCAGCAGCTTAGAGCGGAGCAATCAGCCCCAGCATTTT.